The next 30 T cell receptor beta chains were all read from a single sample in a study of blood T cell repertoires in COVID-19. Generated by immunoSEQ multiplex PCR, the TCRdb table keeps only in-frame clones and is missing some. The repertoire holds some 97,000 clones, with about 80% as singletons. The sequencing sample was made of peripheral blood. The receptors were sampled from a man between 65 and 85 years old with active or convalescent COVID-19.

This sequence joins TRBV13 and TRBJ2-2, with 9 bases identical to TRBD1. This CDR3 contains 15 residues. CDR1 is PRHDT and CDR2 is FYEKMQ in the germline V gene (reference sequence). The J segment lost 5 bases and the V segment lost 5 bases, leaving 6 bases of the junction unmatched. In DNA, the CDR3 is TGTGCCAGCAGCCCCACGACAGGGGGGACCGGGGAGCTGTTTTTT. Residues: CASSPTTGGTGELFF.

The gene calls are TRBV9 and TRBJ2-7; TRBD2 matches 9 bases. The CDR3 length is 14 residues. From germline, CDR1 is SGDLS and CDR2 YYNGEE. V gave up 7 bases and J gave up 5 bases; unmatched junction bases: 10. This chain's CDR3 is CASSRGGAMDEQYF. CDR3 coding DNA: TGTGCCAGCTCGCGGGGGGGCGCAATGGACGAGCAGTACTTC.

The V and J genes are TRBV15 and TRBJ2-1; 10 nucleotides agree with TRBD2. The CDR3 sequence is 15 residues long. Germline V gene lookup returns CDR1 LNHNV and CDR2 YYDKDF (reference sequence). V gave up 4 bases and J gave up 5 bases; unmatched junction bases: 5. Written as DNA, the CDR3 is TGTGCCACCAGCACATCTAGCGGGAGTGACAATGAGCAGTTCTTC. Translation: CATSTSSGSDNEQFF.

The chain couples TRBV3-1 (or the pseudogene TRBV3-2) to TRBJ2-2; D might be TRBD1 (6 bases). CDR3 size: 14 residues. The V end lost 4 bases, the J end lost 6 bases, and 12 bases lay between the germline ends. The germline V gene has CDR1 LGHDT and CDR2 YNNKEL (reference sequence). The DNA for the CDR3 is TGTGCCAGCAGCCCCCTTACAGGGCCCGGGGAGCTGTTTTTT. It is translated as CASSPLTGPGELFF.

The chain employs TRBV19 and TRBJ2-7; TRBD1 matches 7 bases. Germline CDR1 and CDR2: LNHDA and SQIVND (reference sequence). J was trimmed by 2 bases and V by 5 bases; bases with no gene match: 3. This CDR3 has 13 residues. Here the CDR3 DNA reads TGTGCCAGTAGTTCAACAGGGGCCTACGAGCAGTACTTC. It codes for CASSSTGAYEQYF.

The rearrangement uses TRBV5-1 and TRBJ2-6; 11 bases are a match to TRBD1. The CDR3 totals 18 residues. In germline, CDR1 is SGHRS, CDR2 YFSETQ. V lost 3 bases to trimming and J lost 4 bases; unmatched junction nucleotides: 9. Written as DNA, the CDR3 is TGCGCCAGCAGCTCGTACGGGACAGGGGGGGCCGGGGCCAACGTCCTGACTTTC. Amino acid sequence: CASSSYGTGGAGANVLTF. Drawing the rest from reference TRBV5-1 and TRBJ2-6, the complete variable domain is KAGVTQTPRYLIKTRGQQVTLSCSPISGHRSVSWYQQTPGQGLQFLFEYFSETQRNKGNFPGRFSGRQFSNSRSEMNVSTLELGDSALYLCASSSYGTGGAGANVLTFGAGSRLTVL.

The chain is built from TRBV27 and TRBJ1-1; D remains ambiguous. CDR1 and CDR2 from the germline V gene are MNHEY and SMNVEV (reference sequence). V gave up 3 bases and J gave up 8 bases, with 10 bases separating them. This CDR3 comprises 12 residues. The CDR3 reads CASSFPGKEAFF. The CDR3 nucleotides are TGTGCCAGCAGTTTCCCCGGGAAGGAAGCTTTCTTT.

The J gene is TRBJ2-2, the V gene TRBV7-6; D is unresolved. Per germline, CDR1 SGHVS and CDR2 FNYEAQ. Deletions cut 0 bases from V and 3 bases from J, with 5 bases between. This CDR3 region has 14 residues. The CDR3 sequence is CASSLASDTGELFF. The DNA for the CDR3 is TGTGCCAGCAGCTTAGCGTCCGACACCGGGGAGCTGTTTTTT.

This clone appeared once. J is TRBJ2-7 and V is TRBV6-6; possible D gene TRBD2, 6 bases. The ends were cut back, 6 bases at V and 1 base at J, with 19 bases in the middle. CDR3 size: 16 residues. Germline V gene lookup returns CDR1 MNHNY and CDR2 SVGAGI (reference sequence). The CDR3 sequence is CASSLTDQGGSYEQYF. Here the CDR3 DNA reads TGTGCCAGCAGCCTTACCGATCAGGGAGGTTCCTACGAGCAGTACTTC.

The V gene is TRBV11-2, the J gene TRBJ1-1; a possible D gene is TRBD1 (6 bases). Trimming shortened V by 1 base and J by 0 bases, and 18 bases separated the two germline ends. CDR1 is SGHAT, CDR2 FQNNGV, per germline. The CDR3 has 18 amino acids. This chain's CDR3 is CASSLVLSGGSMNTEAFF. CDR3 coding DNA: TGTGCCAGCAGCTTAGTGTTGTCGGGGGGCTCCATGAACACTGAAGCTTTCTTT.

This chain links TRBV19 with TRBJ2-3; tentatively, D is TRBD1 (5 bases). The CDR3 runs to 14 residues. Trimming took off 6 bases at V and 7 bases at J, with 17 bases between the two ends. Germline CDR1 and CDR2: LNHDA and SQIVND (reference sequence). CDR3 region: CASRPADSPYTQYF. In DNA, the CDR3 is TGTGCCAGTAGGCCGGCTGACAGTCCCTATACGCAGTATTTT.

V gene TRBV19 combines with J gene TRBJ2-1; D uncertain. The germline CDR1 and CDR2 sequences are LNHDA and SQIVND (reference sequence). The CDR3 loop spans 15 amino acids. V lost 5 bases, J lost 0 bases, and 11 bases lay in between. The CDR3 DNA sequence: TGTGCCAGTAGTGTGACTCATAGCTCCTACAATGAGCAGTTCTTC. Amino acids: CASSVTHSSYNEQFF.

The chain's CDR3 is CASSINKGTGEAFF. Here the CDR3 DNA reads TGTGCCAGTAGTATTAATAAAGGGACAGGGGAAGCTTTCTTT. V usage is TRBV19 and J usage is TRBJ1-1, with 9 bases fitting TRBD1. The J segment lost 8 bases and the V segment lost 3 bases, leaving 7 bases of the junction unmatched. CDR3 length equals 14 residues. Germline CDR1 is LNHDA and CDR2 is SQIVND (reference sequence).

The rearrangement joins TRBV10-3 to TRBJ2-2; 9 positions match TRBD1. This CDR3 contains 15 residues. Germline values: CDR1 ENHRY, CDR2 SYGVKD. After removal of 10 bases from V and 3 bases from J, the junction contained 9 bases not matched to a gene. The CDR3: CATLNRDRDTGELFF. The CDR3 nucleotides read TGTGCCACCTTGAACCGGGACAGGGACACCGGGGAGCTGTTTTTT.

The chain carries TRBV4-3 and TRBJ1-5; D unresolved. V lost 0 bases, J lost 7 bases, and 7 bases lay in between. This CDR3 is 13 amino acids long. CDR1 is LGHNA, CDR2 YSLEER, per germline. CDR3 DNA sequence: TGCGCCAGCAGCCAAGATAGGAGGCAGCCCCAGCATTTT. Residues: CASSQDRRQPQHF.

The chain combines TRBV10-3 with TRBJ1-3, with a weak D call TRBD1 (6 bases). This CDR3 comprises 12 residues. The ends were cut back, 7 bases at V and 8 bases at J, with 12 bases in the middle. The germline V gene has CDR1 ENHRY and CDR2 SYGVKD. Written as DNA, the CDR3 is TGTGCCATCAAAGGGGGGGCAGACACCATATATTTT. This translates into CAIKGGADTIYF.

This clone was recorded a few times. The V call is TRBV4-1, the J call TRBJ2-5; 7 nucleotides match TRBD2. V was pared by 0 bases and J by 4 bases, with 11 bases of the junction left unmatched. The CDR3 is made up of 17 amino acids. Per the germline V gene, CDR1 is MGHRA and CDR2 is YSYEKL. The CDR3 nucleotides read TGCGCCAGCAGCCAAGAGGTCGCGGGGAGGGCGGGAGAGACCCAGTACTTC. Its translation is CASSQEVAGRAGETQYF.

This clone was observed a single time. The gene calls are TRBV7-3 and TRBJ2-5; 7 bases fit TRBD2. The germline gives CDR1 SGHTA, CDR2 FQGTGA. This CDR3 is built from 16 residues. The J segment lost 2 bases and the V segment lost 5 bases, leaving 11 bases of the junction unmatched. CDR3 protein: CASSPGASGNQETQYF. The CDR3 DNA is TGTGCCAGCAGCCCCGGGGCTAGCGGAAATCAAGAGACCCAGTACTTC.

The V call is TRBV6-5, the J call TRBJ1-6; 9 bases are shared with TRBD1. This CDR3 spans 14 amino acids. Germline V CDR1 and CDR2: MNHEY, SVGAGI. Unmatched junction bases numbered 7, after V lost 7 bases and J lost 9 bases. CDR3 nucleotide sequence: TGTGCCAGCAAGGGACAGGGAGGGAGTTCACCCCTCCACTTT. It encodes CASKGQGGSSPLHF.

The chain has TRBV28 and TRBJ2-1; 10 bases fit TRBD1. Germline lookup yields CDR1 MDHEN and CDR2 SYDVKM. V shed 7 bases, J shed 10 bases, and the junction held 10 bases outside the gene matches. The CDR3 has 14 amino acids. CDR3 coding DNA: TGTGCCAGCACCCTGACAGGGGGCCCGCGGGAGCAGTTCTTC. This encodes CASTLTGGPREQFF.

The CDR3 here is CASSTAGRLNTEAFF. The DNA of the CDR3 is TGTGCCAGCTCAACCGCGGGGCGCCTGAACACTGAAGCTTTCTTT. The chain recombines TRBV18 with TRBJ1-1; D possibly corresponds to TRBD1 (5 bases). V was pared by 5 bases and J by 0 bases, with 13 bases between. CDR3 length: 15 amino acids. Germline-derived CDR1 and CDR2 are KGHSH and LQKENI.

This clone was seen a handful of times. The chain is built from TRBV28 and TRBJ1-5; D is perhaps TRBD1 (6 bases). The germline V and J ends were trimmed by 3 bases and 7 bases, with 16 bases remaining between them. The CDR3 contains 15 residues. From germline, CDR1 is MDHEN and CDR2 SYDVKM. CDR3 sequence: CASSLSTEGVQPQHF. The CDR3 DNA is TGTGCCAGCAGTTTGTCGACAGAGGGGGTACAGCCCCAGCATTTT. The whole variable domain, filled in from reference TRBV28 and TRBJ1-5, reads DVKVTQSSRYLVKRTGEKVFLECVQDMDHENMFWYRQDPGLGLRLIYFSYDVKMKEKGDIPEGYSVSREKKERFSLILESASTNQTSMYLCASSLSTEGVQPQHFGDGTRLSIL.

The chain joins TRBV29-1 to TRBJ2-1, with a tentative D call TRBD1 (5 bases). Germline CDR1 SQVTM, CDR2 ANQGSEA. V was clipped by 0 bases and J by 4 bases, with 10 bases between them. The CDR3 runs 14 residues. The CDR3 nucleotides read TGCAGCGTTGAAGATCGGGCAGGGTACAATGAGCAGTTCTTC. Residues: CSVEDRAGYNEQFF.

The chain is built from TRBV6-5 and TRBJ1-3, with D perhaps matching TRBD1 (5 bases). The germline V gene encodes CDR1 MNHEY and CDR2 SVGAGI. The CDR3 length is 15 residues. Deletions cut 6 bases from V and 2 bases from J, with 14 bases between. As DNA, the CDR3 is TGTGCCAGCAGAACGTTGGGGGGGACTGGAAACACCATATATTTT. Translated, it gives CASRTLGGTGNTIYF.

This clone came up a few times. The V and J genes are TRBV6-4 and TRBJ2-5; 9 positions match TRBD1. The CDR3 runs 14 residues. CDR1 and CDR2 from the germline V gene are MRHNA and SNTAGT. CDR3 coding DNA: TGTGCTCCGGTGCCGGGACAGGGAGAAGAGACCCAGTACTTC. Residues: CAPVPGQGEETQYF.

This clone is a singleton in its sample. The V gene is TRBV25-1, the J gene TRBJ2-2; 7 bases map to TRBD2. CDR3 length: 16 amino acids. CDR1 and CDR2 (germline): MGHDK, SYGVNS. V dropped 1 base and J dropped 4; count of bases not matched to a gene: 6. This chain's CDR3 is CASSESMGRGTGELFF. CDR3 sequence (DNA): TGTGCCAGCAGTGAATCGATGGGGAGGGGCACCGGGGAGCTGTTTTTT.

CDR3 nucleotide sequence: TGTGCCACGGTCGTAAGATTGGATTCACCCCTCCACTTT. Its translation: CATVVRLDSPLHF. The J gene is TRBJ1-6, the V gene TRBV10-3; no firm D call. Germline V gives CDR1 ENHRY, CDR2 SYGVKD. V shed 10 bases and J shed 8 bases, with 15 bases lying between them. The CDR3 runs 13 residues.

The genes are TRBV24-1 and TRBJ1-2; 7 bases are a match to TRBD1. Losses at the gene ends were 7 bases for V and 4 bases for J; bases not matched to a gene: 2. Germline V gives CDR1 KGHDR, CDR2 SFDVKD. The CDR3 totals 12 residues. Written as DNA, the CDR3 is TGTGCCACCAGCCCAGGGGGCTATGGCTACACCTTC. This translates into CATSPGGYGYTF.

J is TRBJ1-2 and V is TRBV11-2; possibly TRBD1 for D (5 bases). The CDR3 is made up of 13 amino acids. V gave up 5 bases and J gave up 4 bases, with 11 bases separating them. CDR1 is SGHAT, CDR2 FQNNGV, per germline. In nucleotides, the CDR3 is TGTGCCAGCAGCACTACAGGAGCCTATGGCTACACCTTC. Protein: CASSTTGAYGYTF.

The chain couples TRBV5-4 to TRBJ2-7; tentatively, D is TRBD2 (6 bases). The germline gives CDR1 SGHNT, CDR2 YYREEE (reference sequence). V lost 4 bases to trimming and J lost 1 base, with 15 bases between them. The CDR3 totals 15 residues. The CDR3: CASSPSGGESYEQYF. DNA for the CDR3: TGTGCCAGCAGCCCGTCCGGAGGGGAGTCCTACGAGCAGTACTTC.